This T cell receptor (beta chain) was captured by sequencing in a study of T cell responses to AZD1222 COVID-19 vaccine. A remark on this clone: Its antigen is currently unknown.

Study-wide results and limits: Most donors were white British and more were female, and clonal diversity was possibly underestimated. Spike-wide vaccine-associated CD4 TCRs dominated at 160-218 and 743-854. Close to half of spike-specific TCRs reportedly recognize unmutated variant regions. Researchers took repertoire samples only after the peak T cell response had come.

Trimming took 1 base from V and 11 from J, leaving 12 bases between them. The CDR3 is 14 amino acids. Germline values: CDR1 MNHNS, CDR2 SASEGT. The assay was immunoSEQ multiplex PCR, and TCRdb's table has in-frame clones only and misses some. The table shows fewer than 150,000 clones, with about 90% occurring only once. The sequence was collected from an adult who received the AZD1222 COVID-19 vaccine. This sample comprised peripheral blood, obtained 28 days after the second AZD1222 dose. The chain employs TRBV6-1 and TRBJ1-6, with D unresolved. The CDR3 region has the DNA TGTGCCAGCAGTGAAGTACCGCCGAGGACACCCCTCCACTTT. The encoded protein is CASSEVPPRTPLHF.